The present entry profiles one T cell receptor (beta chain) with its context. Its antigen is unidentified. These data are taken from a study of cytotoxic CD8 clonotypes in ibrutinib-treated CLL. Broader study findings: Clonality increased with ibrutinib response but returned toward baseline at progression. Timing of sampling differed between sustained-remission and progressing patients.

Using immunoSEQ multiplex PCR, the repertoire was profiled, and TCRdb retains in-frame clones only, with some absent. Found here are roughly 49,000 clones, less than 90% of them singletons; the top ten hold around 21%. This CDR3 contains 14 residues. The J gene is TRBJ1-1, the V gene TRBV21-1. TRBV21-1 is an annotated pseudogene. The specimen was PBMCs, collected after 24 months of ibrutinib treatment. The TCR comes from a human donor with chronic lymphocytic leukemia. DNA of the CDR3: TGTGCCAGCAGCGCCCCGAGTTTCAACTCTGAAGCTTTCTTT. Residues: CASSAPSFNSEAFF.